This T cell receptor beta chain stems from a study of post-analysis software for immune sequencing data. Whole-study context: As for disease course, relapsing-remitting, secondary progressive and progressive-relapsing multiple sclerosis were all included. Overall study findings and caveats: Comparison with controls showed significantly lower normalized Chao1 diversity in multiple sclerosis patients. Strong co-clustering by F measure was seen for same-batch samples.

Presence of unique molecular identifiers characterized the TCR beta cDNA libraries. In TCRdb, the PCR reads were re-called with MiXCR into one record per CDR3 protein. The data contain roughly 800,000 distinct CDR3 sequences, about 27% of them seen just once; the ten biggest clones take up more than 0.45%. On this clonotype itself: What it binds is not known.

The specimen sequenced was blood. The sequence came from a girl aged 10-17 years with multiple sclerosis.

DNA for the CDR3: TGTGCCAGCAGCTTAACGCCCGGGACAGGGAGTGGGCAGTACTTC. Encoded protein: CASSLTPGTGSGQYF. The chain combines TRBV7-9 with TRBJ2-5; 9 nucleotides agree with TRBD1. This CDR3 region has 15 residues. The germline V gene encodes CDR1 SEHNR and CDR2 FQNEAQ (reference sequence). Losses at the gene ends were 2 bases for V and 11 bases for J; bases not matched to a gene: 12.